This T cell receptor beta chain was recovered during a study of blood T cell repertoires in COVID-19. The overall study: Acute-phase and convalescent COVID-19 samples originated in the United States, Italy and Spain. From T cells, B-cell-depleted T cells, or PBMCs came the material, which was cDNA or gDNA.

Original analysis: Amplification of reference gene primers provided the estimated nucleated cell counts. Sequencing used immunoSEQ multiplex PCR; TCRdb keeps in-frame clones, though not all of them. That table supplies the V and J calls and clone size; D and trimming were determined from the DNA. The table lists over 140,000 clones, 76% of them singletons. Sequencing used peripheral blood. The receptor was isolated from a woman of 80 years or more with active or convalescent COVID-19.

The CDR3 sequence: CASSPQGVPPQHF. CDR3 bases: TGTGCCAGCAGTCCACAGGGGGTCCCGCCCCAGCATTTT. The genes are TRBV12-3 or TRBV12-4 and TRBJ1-5; TRBD1 matches 8 bases. V gave up 5 bases and J gave up 9 bases; unmatched junction bases: 6. The CDR3 has 13 amino acids.